Listed below are T cell receptor beta chains from one sample, sequenced in a study of cytomegalovirus exposure and HLA in healthy donors. Using immunoSEQ multiplex PCR, the repertoire was profiled, and TCRdb retains in-frame clones only, with some absent. The sample yields 100,000 to 150,000 clones, under 85% seen once. Sample: PBMCs. These receptor sequences come from a boy aged 10-17 years in good health and CMV-seronegative. The CDR3 runs from the conserved cysteine through the conserved F or W. Fields, in order: J gene, clone size, D gene, V gene, CDR3 DNA, CDR3 protein. D genes are given only for firm matches. Clone size appears in some rows only: once, few, many, or a class for an expanded clone.

TRBJ2-7,NA,TRBD2,TRBV30,TGTGCCTTGACTGGAGCGGGAGTCTACGAGCAGTACTTC,CALTGAGVYEQYF
TRBJ1-2,NA,NA,TRBV6-6,TGTGCCAGCGGGGCAGGCAACTATGGCTACACCTTC,CASGAGNYGYTF
TRBJ2-3,NA,TRBD2,TRBV18,TGTGCCAGCTCACGGATGACTAGCGGGGGGGCCACAGATACGCAGTATTTT,CASSRMTSGGATDTQYF
TRBJ2-2,NA,TRBD2,TRBV7-2,TGTGCCAGCAGCAATGGGGGGGGCGGGGAGCTGTTTTTT,CASSNGGGGELFF
TRBJ1-1,NA,NA,TRBV7-9,TGTTCCAGCAGCTTCAACAGGGACACTGAAGCTTTCTTT,CSSSFNRDTEAFF
TRBJ2-7,NA,TRBD2,TRBV6-5,TGTGCCAGCAGTCCATGGACTAGCGGCGAAGAGCAGTACTTC,CASSPWTSGEEQYF
TRBJ2-2,NA,TRBD2,TRBV4-1,TGCGCCAGCAGCCAAGAGTCTAGGACTAGCCCCCGCGGGGAGCTGTTTTTT,CASSQESRTSPRGELFF
TRBJ1-4,NA,TRBD1,TRBV4-1,TGCGCCAGCAGCCAAGATGTCGGACAGGGGGGGGTAAAACTGTTTTTT,CASSQDVGQGGVKLFF
TRBJ1-3,NA,TRBD1,TRBV2,TGTGCCAGCAGGGAGGACAGGGCTGGAAACACCATATATTTT,CASREDRAGNTIYF
TRBJ2-3,NA,TRBD2,TRBV25-1,TGTGCCAGCTCGTTGGGACTAGCTGGAGTCACAGATACGCAGTATTTT,CASSLGLAGVTDTQYF
TRBJ2-7,NA,NA,TRBV13,TGTGCCAGCAGCTTAGTGCTTCGGCGGGAGCAGTACTTC,CASSLVLRREQYF
TRBJ1-3,NA,TRBD1,TRBV7-2,TGTGCCAGCAGCCAAGAGATGACAGGGGGGTACACTGGAAACACCATATATTTT,CASSQEMTGGYTGNTIYF
TRBJ2-1,NA,NA,TRBV6-6,TGTGCCAGCAGTTGGGCAGGATGGGATGAGCAGTTCTTC,CASSWAGWDEQFF
TRBJ2-1,NA,TRBD1,TRBV7-3,TGTGCCAGCAGCCAGGACAGGGGGGAGTACAATGAGCAGTTCTTC,CASSQDRGEYNEQFF
TRBJ1-1,NA,NA,TRBV5-4,TGTGCCAGCAGCGGGGGGGGGAGGAACACTGAAGCTTTCTTT,CASSGGGRNTEAFF
TRBJ1-1,once,TRBD1,TRBV4-1,TGCGCCAGCAGCCAGGACAGGCTGGTAACTGAAGCTTTCTTT,CASSQDRLVTEAFF
TRBJ1-4,once,NA,TRBV7-8,TGTGCCAGCAGCCCCCAACCGGTTGAAAAACTGTTTTTT,CASSPQPVEKLFF
TRBJ1-2,NA,TRBD1,TRBV7-3,TGTGCCAGCAGCTTAACGGGAGGATCTATAGGACAGGGGGCAATCGGCTACACCTTC,CASSLTGGSIGQGAIGYTF
TRBJ2-5,NA,TRBD1,TRBV29-1,TGCAGCGTACAAACAGGGGGCCCCCGGGAGACCCAGTACTTC,CSVQTGGPRETQYF
TRBJ2-1,NA,NA,TRBV11-2,TGTGCCAGCAGCCCCCCGCAAGGGGCACCCTACAATGAGCAGTTCTTC,CASSPPQGAPYNEQFF
TRBJ1-3,NA,NA,TRBV2,TGTGCCAGCAGTGTGGACAGAAACTCTGGAAACACCATATATTTT,CASSVDRNSGNTIYF
TRBJ1-5,NA,TRBD1,TRBV10-2,TGCGCCAGCACGGACAGGGGAATCAATCAGCCCCAGCATTTT,CASTDRGINQPQHF
TRBJ2-7,few,NA,TRBV19,TGTGCCAGTAGTATGTCATCCGGGGAGCAGTACTTC,CASSMSSGEQYF
TRBJ1-5,NA,TRBD1,TRBV6-5,TGTGCCAGCAGTCCGGGACAGGTCAATCAGCCCCAGCATTTT,CASSPGQVNQPQHF
TRBJ1-1,few,NA,TRBV27,TGTGCCAGCAGTCCACAGGTGGGGAGGGGGGACACTGAAGCTTTCTTT,CASSPQVGRGDTEAFF
TRBJ1-6,few,TRBD1,TRBV10-3,TGTGCCATCAGCCGGGACAGGGGTGTAAGTAATTCACCCCTCCACTTT,CAISRDRGVSNSPLHF
TRBJ1-6,NA,TRBD1,TRBV6-5,TGTGCCAGCAGTCGCCTTCAGGGGGTGGCTTCACCCCTCCACTTT,CASSRLQGVASPLHF
TRBJ2-1,NA,NA,TRBV6-1,TGTGCCAGCAGCGCGGGACAGTATACCTACAATGAGCAGTTCTTC,CASSAGQYTYNEQFF
TRBJ1-4,NA,TRBD1,TRBV5-5,TGTGCCAGCAGCTTGGGGCAGGGGGCAGAAAAACTGTTTTTT,CASSLGQGAEKLFF
TRBJ1-5,NA,TRBD1,TRBV6-5,TGTGCCAGCAGCAGACAGGGTAGCAATCAGCCCCAGCATTTT,CASSRQGSNQPQHF
TRBJ1-2,NA,NA,TRBV30,TGTGCCTGGGGCAGGGGACTAAGGGGCCCAGTTAGTTATGGCTACACCTTC,CAWGRGLRGPVSYGYTF
TRBJ2-7,NA,NA,TRBV14,TGTGCCAGCAGCCAAGATGGCCGGGGTGGATTTTACGAGCAGTACTTC,CASSQDGRGGFYEQYF
TRBJ2-7,NA,NA,TRBV4-2,TGTGCCAGCAGCCAAGCAGGGAACTACGAGCAGTACTTC,CASSQAGNYEQYF
TRBJ2-3,NA,TRBD2,TRBV7-9,TGTGCCAGCAGCTTAATCAGCGGGGGTTTTGGGGCAGATACGCAGTATTTT,CASSLISGGFGADTQYF
TRBJ1-1,NA,NA,TRBV6-5,TGTGCCAGCAGCTCTTTCCCGTGGAACACTGAAGCTTTCTTT,CASSSFPWNTEAFF
TRBJ1-2,once,TRBD1,TRBV29-1,TGCAGCGTTGCCGGCCGGGACAGGGCAGTCGGTAACTATGGCTACACCTTC,CSVAGRDRAVGNYGYTF
TRBJ2-1,NA,NA,TRBV19,TGTGCCAGTAGTATGATTCGCCGACAGGCCAATGAGCAGTTCTTC,CASSMIRRQANEQFF
TRBJ2-7,NA,TRBD2,TRBV7-2,TGTGCCAGCAGCTTAGCCGGGACTAGCTCCTACGAGCAGTACTTC,CASSLAGTSSYEQYF
TRBJ2-7,few,TRBD2,TRBV6-1,TGTGCCAGCAGTGGGTTGGCGGGAGAGGTCTACGAGCAGTACTTC,CASSGLAGEVYEQYF
TRBJ2-1,NA,NA,TRBV9,TGTGCCAGCAGCGCCACGAGAGGGGAGGTGACCAATGAGCAGTTCTTC,CASSATRGEVTNEQFF
TRBJ2-1,NA,TRBD2,TRBV15,TGTGCCACCAGCAGAGATGCGGGGGTAGGTGAGCAGTTCTTC,CATSRDAGVGEQFF
TRBJ2-5,NA,NA,TRBV2,TGTGCCAGCACTCGGGTCAGGGAAGAGACCCAGTACTTC,CASTRVREETQYF
TRBJ2-7,once,TRBD1,TRBV5-1,TGCGCCAGCAGCTTTGGACAGGGGTGCGAGCAGTACTTC,CASSFGQGCEQYF
TRBJ1-6,few,NA,TRBV5-1,TGCGCCAGCTCAACGCAGGTCCATTCACCCCTCCACTTT,CASSTQVHSPLHF
TRBJ2-5,NA,TRBD2,TRBV7-2,TGTGCCAGCAGCCTTAGCGGGCCTCAAGAGACCCAGTACTTC,CASSLSGPQETQYF
TRBJ1-1,NA,NA,TRBV6-1,TGTGCCAGCAGGACAGATCGAGACACTGAAGCTTTCTTT,CASRTDRDTEAFF
TRBJ2-6,NA,NA,TRBV5-6,TGTGCCAGCAGCCGAGAAGCTTCTGGGGCCAACGTCCTGACTTTC,CASSREASGANVLTF
TRBJ1-4,few,NA,TRBV5-1,TGCGCCAGCAGCTCCTCAGGGGCAGCAACTAATGAAAAACTGTTTTTT,CASSSSGAATNEKLFF
TRBJ2-1,NA,NA,TRBV30,TGTGCCTGGAGTGTATTTACAGGGTACTACAATGAGCAGTTCTTC,CAWSVFTGYYNEQFF
TRBJ1-2,NA,TRBD1,TRBV7-3,TGTGCCAGCAGCTTCGGGACAGGGGCCGGCTACACCTTC,CASSFGTGAGYTF
TRBJ2-7,NA,TRBD2,TRBV27,TGTGCCAGCAGTCCCCTCCGGACTAGCGGGGGGAAATACGAGCAGTACTTC,CASSPLRTSGGKYEQYF
TRBJ2-7,NA,TRBD1,TRBV7-2,TGTGCCAGCAGCAGGGGACAGGAATACGAGCAGTACTTC,CASSRGQEYEQYF
TRBJ1-4,NA,NA,TRBV6-6,TGTGCCAGCAGTTACCAGACAACTAATGAAAAACTGTTTTTT,CASSYQTTNEKLFF
TRBJ2-5,NA,NA,TRBV7-2,TGTGCCAGCAGCCGGGCCGGACAGAAACAAGAGACCCAGTACTTC,CASSRAGQKQETQYF
TRBJ1-3,NA,NA,TRBV14,TGTGCCAGCAGCCAAGTGGGAGCCTCTGGAAACACCATATATTTT,CASSQVGASGNTIYF
TRBJ1-1,NA,TRBD1,TRBV7-2,TGTGCCAGCAGCTTAGGCCCCGGGACAGGGCACACTGAAGCTTTCTTT,CASSLGPGTGHTEAFF
TRBJ2-2,NA,NA,TRBV7-3,TGTGCCAGCAGCTGGCAGGGTCCGGGCGGGGAGCTGTTTTTT,CASSWQGPGGELFF
TRBJ2-3,few,TRBD1,TRBV5-1,TGCGCCAGCAGCTTGGGTTCCACAGGGGCAGATACGCAGTATTTT,CASSLGSTGADTQYF
TRBJ1-1,NA,NA,TRBV27,TGTGCCAGCAGCTCGGGGGTAGGGATGAACACTGAAGCTTTCTTT,CASSSGVGMNTEAFF
TRBJ1-5,NA,TRBD1,TRBV27,TGTGCCAGCAAGCCCGGGACAGGGGGGAGCAATCAGCCCCAGCATTTT,CASKPGTGGSNQPQHF